This passage covers 18 T cell receptor beta chains from one sample sequenced in a study of cytomegalovirus exposure and HLA in healthy donors. In the PCR, 60 Vbeta and 13 Jbeta primers were used. The data were produced by immunoSEQ multiplex PCR, yet TCRdb's version contains in-frame clones alone and is incomplete. The table includes some 190,000 clones, 70% to 90% detected once. The sample taken for sequencing was PBMCs. Receptors were obtained from a young woman in good health and CMV-seronegative.

This chain joins TRBV30 and TRBJ2-5, with D maybe TRBD2 (6 bases). The V gene's germline CDR1 is GTSNPN and CDR2 SVGIG (reference sequence). V was pared by 7 bases and J by 7 bases, with 22 bases between. This CDR3 is built from 14 residues. CDR3 nucleotides: TGTGCCTACTCCCGAGAGGCTAGCGTGGGGACCCAGTACTTC. Encoded protein: CAYSREASVGTQYF. Combining the CDR3 with reference TRBV30 and TRBJ2-5 gives the whole variable domain SQTIHQWPATLVQPVGSPLSLECTVEGTSNPNLYWYRQAAGRGLQLLFYSVGIGQISSEVPQNLSASRPQDRQFILSSKKLLLSDSGFYLCAYSREASVGTQYFGPGTRLLVL.

This clone occurred a few times. CDR3 sequence: CASSSTHGYTF. The CDR3 bases are TGTGCCAGCAGTTCTACCCATGGCTACACCTTC. The rearrangement uses TRBV6-5 and TRBJ1-2; D unresolved. The CDR3 runs 11 residues. Trimming left V 4 bases short and J 6 bases short, with 6 bases between. The V gene's germline CDR1 is MNHEY and CDR2 SVGAGI.

The genes are TRBV19 and TRBJ1-1, with D possibly matching TRBD1 (5 bases). V was pared by 10 bases and J by 1 base, with 16 bases between. Germline V lookup: CDR1 LNHDA, CDR2 SQIVND (reference sequence). CDR3 size: 14 residues. The CDR3 spells CATKMWGENTEAFF. CDR3 DNA sequence: TGTGCCACTAAAATGTGGGGGGAGAACACTGAAGCTTTCTTT.

J is TRBJ2-1 and V is TRBV6-1; 7 bases are a match to TRBD2. The CDR3 is made up of 13 amino acids. In germline, CDR1 is MNHNS, CDR2 SASEGT. With V trimmed by 5 bases and J by 6 bases, 4 bases remained unmatched. CDR3 bases: TGTGCCAGCAGTAAAACGGGGGGCAATGAGCAGTTCTTC. This encodes CASSKTGGNEQFF.

This clone was seen a handful of times. V gene TRBV2 combines with J gene TRBJ2-4; tentative D call: TRBD1 (5 bases). Between the trimmed V and J ends, which lost 5 bases and 9 bases, there was a span of 17 bases. The germline gives CDR1 SNHLY, CDR2 FYNNEI. CDR3 size: 14 residues. In DNA, the CDR3 is TGTGCCAGCAGTACCACAGGAGACGGAAGCATTCAGTACTTC. Translation gives CASSTTGDGSIQYF.

The chain has TRBV19 and TRBJ2-5, with 7 positions matching TRBD1. V gave up 6 bases and J gave up 6 bases; unmatched junction bases: 10. The germline gives CDR1 LNHDA, CDR2 SQIVND (reference sequence). This CDR3 region has 14 residues. DNA for the CDR3: TGTGCCAGTAGCCCCCAAGAGGGGGCGAAGACCCAGTACTTC. This sequence encodes CASSPQEGAKTQYF. Filled out from reference TRBV19 and TRBJ2-5, the complete variable domain reads DGGITQSPKYLFRKEGQNVTLSCEQNLNHDAMYWYRQDPGQGLRLIYYSQIVNDFQKGDIAEGYSVSREKKESFPLTVTSAQKNPTAFYLCASSPQEGAKTQYFGPGTRLLVL.

Worth noting for this clone: The junction does not match germline at one end; this may be a read error. The V call is TRBV7-7, the J call TRBJ2-2, with D possibly TRBD1 on 7 matching bases. From germline, CDR1 is SSHAT and CDR2 FNYEAQ (reference sequence). The CDR3 covers 18 residues. CDR3 nucleotides: TGTGCTAGCAGCCCACCCCGTAAGCAGGGGGGGAACACCGGGGAGCTGTTTTTT. It encodes CASSPPRKQGGNTGELFF.

The V and J genes are TRBV7-9 and TRBJ2-7; 9 bases fit TRBD1. This CDR3 spans 15 amino acids. Germline CDR1 and CDR2: SEHNR and FQNEAQ (reference sequence). The trim removed 3 bases at V and 4 bases at J, leaving 7 bases unmatched. In DNA form, the CDR3 reads TGTGCCAGCAGCTTCCCGGGACAGGGTGGGTACGAGCAGTACTTC. It yields the protein CASSFPGQGGYEQYF.

The CDR3 nucleotides read TGTGCCAGTAGTATGGAAACAGGGGGGAGATATAGCAATCAGCCCCAGCATTTT. This gives the protein CASSMETGGRYSNQPQHF. V usage is TRBV19 and J usage is TRBJ1-5; 8 positions agree with TRBD1. V shed 3 bases and J 0 bases; nucleotides not matched to a gene: 10. Germline CDR1 reads LNHDA; CDR2 reads SQIVND (reference sequence). This CDR3 is built from 18 residues.

The chain links TRBV2 to TRBJ1-1; weak D call: TRBD1 (5 bases). CDR3 length: 11 residues. V lost 8 bases and J 10 bases, leaving 14 bases between the germline ends. The germline CDR1 and CDR2 sequences are SNHLY and FYNNEI. CDR3 loop: CASLQGMGAFF. Written as DNA, the CDR3 is TGTGCCAGCCTCCAGGGAATGGGAGCTTTCTTT. The full variable domain, with the rest looked up from reference TRBV2 and TRBJ1-1, is EPEVTQTPSHQVTQMGQEVILRCVPISNHLYFYWYRQILGQKVEFLVSFYNNEISEKSEIFDDQFSVERPDGSNFTLKIRSTKLEDSAMYFCASLQGMGAFFGQGTRLTVV.

This clone was seen more than once but under ten times. V usage is TRBV7-9 and J usage is TRBJ2-1, with 13 positions matching TRBD2. The CDR3 runs 19 residues. The trim removed 5 bases at V and 6 bases at J, leaving 16 bases unmatched. The germline V gene encodes CDR1 SEHNR and CDR2 FQNEAQ (reference sequence). As DNA, the CDR3 is TGTGCCAGCAGCAACCGACCCACGACTAGCGGGGGGTTGGGCAATGAGCAGTTCTTC. This codes for CASSNRPTTSGGLGNEQFF.

The chain joins TRBV7-8 to TRBJ1-1; D unresolved. The V end lost 4 bases, the J end lost 0 bases, and 9 bases lay between the germline ends. The CDR3 covers 14 residues. In germline, CDR1 is SGHVS, CDR2 FQNEAQ. CDR3 residues: CASSSQRVNTEAFF. The CDR3 DNA reads as TGTGCCAGCAGCTCTCAACGGGTGAACACTGAAGCTTTCTTT.

CDR3 protein: CARSLKALRGGKSSYEQYF. Written as DNA, the CDR3 is TGTGCCAGAAGCTTGAAGGCCCTCAGAGGCGGAAAGAGCTCCTACGAGCAGTACTTC. The chain joins TRBV5-3 to TRBJ2-7, with D uncertain. TRBV5-3 is treated as an ORF (open reading frame) with a function not yet certain. CDR3 length: 19 residues. Trimming took off 1 base at V and 0 bases at J, with 23 bases between the two ends.

This clone appeared a few times. The V call is TRBV19, the J call TRBJ2-2; D possibly corresponds to TRBD1 (6 bases). CDR1 LNHDA and CDR2 SQIVND come from the germline V gene (reference sequence). Trimming pared 7 bases from V and 2 bases from J, leaving 14 bases between. The CDR3 contains 15 residues. Here the CDR3 DNA reads TGTGCCAGTACCCTTCCGGACAGAAACACCGGGGAGCTGTTTTTT. Translating it yields CASTLPDRNTGELFF. Complete variable domain (other parts from reference TRBV19 and TRBJ2-2): DGGITQSPKYLFRKEGQNVTLSCEQNLNHDAMYWYRQDPGQGLRLIYYSQIVNDFQKGDIAEGYSVSREKKESFPLTVTSAQKNPTAFYLCASTLPDRNTGELFFGEGSRLTVL.

CDR3 sequence (DNA): TGTGCCAGCAGTTTAACGACAGCGGGGGGTGAGCAGTTCTTC. This translates into CASSLTTAGGEQFF. The V gene is TRBV6-4, the J gene TRBJ2-1; 9 bases match TRBD2. V was pared by 5 bases and J by 9 bases, with 8 bases of the junction left unmatched. The CDR3 runs to 14 residues. Germline values: CDR1 MRHNA, CDR2 SNTAGT.

This chain joins TRBV6-5 and TRBJ1-6, with D unclear. The CDR3 extends over 14 amino acids. Germline CDR1 reads MNHEY; CDR2 reads SVGAGI. Trimming removed 2 bases from V and 8 bases from J, with 10 bases in between. Here the CDR3 reads CASSYEGRDSPLHF. The CDR3, as DNA: TGTGCCAGCAGTTACGAGGGTAGAGATTCACCCCTCCACTTT.

The genes are TRBV5-1 and TRBJ1-3, with D unresolved. CDR1 and CDR2 from the germline V gene are SGHRS and YFSETQ. The CDR3 sequence is 15 residues long. Between the trimmed V and J ends, which lost 0 bases and 9 bases, there was a span of 16 bases. Here the CDR3 reads CASSLVEDSSGTIYF. The DNA of the CDR3 is TGCGCCAGCAGCTTGGTAGAGGATTCGTCGGGCACCATATATTTT. The variable domain in full, completed from reference TRBV5-1 and TRBJ1-3, reads KAGVTQTPRYLIKTRGQQVTLSCSPISGHRSVSWYQQTPGQGLQFLFEYFSETQRNKGNFPGRFSGRQFSNSRSEMNVSTLELGDSALYLCASSLVEDSSGTIYFGEGSWLTVV.

This clone came up once. The rearrangement uses TRBV7-3 and TRBJ2-7; D possibly corresponds to TRBD2 (5 bases). Germline values: CDR1 SGHTA, CDR2 FQGTGA. Trimming left V 2 bases short and J 3 bases short, with 14 bases between. CDR3 length: 15 residues. The CDR3 spells CASSLVGGSYYEQYF. For the CDR3, the DNA is TGTGCCAGCAGCTTAGTCGGCGGGTCCTACTACGAGCAGTACTTC.